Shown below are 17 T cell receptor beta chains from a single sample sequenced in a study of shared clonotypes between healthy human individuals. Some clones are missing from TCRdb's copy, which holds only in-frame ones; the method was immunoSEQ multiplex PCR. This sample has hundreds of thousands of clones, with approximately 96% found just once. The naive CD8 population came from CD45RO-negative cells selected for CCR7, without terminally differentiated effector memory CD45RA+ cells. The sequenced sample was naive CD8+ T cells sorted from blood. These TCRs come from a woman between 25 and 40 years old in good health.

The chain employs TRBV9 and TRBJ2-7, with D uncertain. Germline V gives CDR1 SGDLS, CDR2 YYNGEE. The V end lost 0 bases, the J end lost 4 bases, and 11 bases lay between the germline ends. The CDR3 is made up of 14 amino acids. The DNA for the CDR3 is TGTGCCAGCAGCGTAGACTACCAATCATACGAGCAGTACTTC. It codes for CASSVDYQSYEQYF.

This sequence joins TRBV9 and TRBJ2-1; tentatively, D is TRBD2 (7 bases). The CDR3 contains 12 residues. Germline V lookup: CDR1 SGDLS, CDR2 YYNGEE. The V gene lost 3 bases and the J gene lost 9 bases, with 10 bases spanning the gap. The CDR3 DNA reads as TGTGCCAGCAGCGAGGGGGGGTTTGAGCAGTTCTTC. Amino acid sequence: CASSEGGFEQFF. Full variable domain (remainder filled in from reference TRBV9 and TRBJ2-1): DSGVTQTPKHLITATGQRVTLRCSPRSGDLSVYWYQQSLDQGLQFLIQYYNGEERAKGNILERFSAQQFPDLHSELNLSSLELGDSALYFCASSEGGFEQFFGPGTRLTVL.

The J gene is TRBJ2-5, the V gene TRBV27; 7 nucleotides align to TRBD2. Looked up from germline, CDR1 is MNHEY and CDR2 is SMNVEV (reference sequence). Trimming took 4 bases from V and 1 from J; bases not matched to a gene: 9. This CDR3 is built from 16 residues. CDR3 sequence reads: CASSYDLADSQETQYF. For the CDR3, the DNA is TGTGCCAGCAGTTACGATCTAGCGGATAGCCAAGAGACCCAGTACTTC.

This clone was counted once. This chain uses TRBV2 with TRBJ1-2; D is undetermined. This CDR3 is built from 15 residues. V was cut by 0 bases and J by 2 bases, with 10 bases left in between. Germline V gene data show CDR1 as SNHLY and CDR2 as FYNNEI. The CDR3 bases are TGTGCCAGCAGTGAAGCGGGTCTTATAAACTATGGCTACACCTTC. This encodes CASSEAGLINYGYTF.

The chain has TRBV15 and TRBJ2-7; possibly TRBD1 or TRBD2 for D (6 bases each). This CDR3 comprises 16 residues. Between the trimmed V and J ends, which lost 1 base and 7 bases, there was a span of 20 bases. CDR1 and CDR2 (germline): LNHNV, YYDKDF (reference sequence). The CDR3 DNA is TGTGCCACCAGCAGAGTTCCGGAGGGGGGATTACGGGAGCAGTACTTC. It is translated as CATSRVPEGGLREQYF.

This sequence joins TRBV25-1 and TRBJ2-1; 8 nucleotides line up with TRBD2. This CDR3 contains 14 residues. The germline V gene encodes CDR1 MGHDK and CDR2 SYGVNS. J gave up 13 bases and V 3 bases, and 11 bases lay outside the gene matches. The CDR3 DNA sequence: TGTGCCAGCAGTGATTTCACCCCGGGACTAGATCAGTTCTTC. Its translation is CASSDFTPGLDQFF. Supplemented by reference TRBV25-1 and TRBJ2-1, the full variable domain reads EADIYQTPRYLVIGTGKKITLECSQTMGHDKMYWYQQDPGMELHLIHYSYGVNSTEKGDLSSESTVSRIRTEHFPLTLESARPSHTSQYLCASSDFTPGLDQFFGPGTRLTVL.

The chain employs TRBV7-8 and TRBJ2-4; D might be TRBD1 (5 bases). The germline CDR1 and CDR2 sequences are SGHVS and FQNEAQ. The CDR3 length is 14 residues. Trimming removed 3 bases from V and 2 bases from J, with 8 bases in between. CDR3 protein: CASSLSGPKNIQYF. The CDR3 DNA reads TGTGCCAGCAGCTTGTCAGGGCCCAAAAACATTCAGTACTTC. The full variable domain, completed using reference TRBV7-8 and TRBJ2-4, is GAGVSQSPRYKVAKRGQDVALRCDPISGHVSLFWYQQALGQGPEFLTYFQNEAQLDKSGLPSDRFFAERPEGSVSTLKIQRTQQEDSAVYLCASSLSGPKNIQYFGAGTRLSVL.

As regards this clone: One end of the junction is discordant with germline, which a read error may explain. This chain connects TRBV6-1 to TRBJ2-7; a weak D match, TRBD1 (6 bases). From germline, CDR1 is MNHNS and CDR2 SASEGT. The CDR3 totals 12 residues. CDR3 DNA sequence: TGTGCCAGCAGTGAGGCCTCGAGACAGGTGAGGTTC. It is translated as CASSEASRQVRF.

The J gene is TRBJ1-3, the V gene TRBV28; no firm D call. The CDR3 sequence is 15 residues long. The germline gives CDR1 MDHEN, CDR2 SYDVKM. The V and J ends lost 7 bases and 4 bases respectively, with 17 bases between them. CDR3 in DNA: TGTGCCAGCACGGCTCACGGGGTCGTCGGAAACACCATATATTTT. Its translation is CASTAHGVVGNTIYF.

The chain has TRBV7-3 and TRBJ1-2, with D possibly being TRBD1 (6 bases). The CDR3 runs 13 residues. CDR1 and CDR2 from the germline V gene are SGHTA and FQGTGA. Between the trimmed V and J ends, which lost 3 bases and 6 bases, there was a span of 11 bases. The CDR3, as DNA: TGTGCCAGCAGCTTCATGGGGGCTGATGGCTACACCTTC. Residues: CASSFMGADGYTF.

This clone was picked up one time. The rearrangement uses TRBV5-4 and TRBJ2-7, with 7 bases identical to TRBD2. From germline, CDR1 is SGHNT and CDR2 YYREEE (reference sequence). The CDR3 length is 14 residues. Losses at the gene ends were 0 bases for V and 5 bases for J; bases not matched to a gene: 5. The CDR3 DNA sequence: TGTGCCAGCAGCTTGGCCACAGCGGGACACGAGCAGTACTTC. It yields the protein CASSLATAGHEQYF.

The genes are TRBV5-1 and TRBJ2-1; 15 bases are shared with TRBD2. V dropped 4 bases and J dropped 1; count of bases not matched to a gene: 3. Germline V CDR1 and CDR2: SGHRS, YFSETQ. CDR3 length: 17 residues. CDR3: CASSTGTSGRSYNEQFF. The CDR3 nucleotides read TGCGCCAGCAGCACCGGGACTAGCGGGAGGTCCTACAATGAGCAGTTCTTC. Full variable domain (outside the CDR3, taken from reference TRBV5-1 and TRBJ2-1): KAGVTQTPRYLIKTRGQQVTLSCSPISGHRSVSWYQQTPGQGLQFLFEYFSETQRNKGNFPGRFSGRQFSNSRSEMNVSTLELGDSALYLCASSTGTSGRSYNEQFFGPGTRLTVL.

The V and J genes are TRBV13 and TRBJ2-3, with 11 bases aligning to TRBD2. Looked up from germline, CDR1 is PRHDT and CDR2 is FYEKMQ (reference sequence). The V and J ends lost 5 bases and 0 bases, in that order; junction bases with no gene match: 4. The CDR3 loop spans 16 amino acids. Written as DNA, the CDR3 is TGTGCCAGCAGCATAAGGACTAGCGGGAGCACAGATACGCAGTATTTT. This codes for CASSIRTSGSTDTQYF.

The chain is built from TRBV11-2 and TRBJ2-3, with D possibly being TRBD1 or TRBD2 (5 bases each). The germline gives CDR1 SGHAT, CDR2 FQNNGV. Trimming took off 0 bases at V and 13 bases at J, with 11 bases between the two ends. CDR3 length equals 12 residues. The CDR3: CASSLDWGWEYF. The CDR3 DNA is TGTGCCAGCAGCTTAGATTGGGGGTGGGAGTATTTT. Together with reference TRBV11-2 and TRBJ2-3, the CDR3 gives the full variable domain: EAGVAQSPRYKIIEKRQSVAFWCNPISGHATLYWYQQILGQGPKLLIQFQNNGVVDDSQLPKDRFSAERLKGVDSTLKIQPAKLEDSAVYLCASSLDWGWEYFGPGTRLTVL.

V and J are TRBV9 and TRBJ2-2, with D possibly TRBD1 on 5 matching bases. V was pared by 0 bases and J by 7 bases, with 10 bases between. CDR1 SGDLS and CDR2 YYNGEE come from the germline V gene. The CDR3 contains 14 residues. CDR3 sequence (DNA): TGTGCCAGCAGCGTAGAGGGGCAAGTCGGGGAGCTGTTTTTT. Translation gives CASSVEGQVGELFF.

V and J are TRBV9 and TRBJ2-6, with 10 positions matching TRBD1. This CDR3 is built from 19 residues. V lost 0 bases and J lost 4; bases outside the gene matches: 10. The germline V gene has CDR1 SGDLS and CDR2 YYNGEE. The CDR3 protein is CASSVVKWDRGWGANVLTF. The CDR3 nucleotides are TGTGCCAGCAGCGTAGTCAAATGGGACAGGGGCTGGGGGGCCAACGTCCTGACTTTC.

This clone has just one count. CDR3 coding DNA: TGTGCCAGCAGCCTTACGGAAGGGGAGCGGAACAATGAGCAGTTCTTC. Encoded protein: CASSLTEGERNNEQFF. The chain joins TRBV7-3 to TRBJ2-1; either TRBD1 or TRBD2 may fit D (5 bases each). Trimming shortened V by 5 bases and J by 5 bases, and 19 bases separated the two germline ends. The length of the CDR3 is 16 residues. The germline V gene has CDR1 SGHTA and CDR2 FQGTGA. The whole variable domain, remainder taken from reference TRBV7-3 and TRBJ2-1, is GAGVSQTPSNKVTEKGKYVELRCDPISGHTALYWYRQSLGQGPEFLIYFQGTGAADDSGLPNDRFFAVRPEGSVSTLKIQRTERGDSAVYLCASSLTEGERNNEQFFGPGTRLTVL.